The 9 T cell receptor beta chains in this list originate from one sample, sequenced in a study of blood T cell repertoires in COVID-19. TCRdb's table, derived via immunoSEQ multiplex PCR, lists solely in-frame clones and lacks some. The table has around 65,000 clones, about 81% seen once. The sequencing sample was made of peripheral blood. The receptors were gathered from a man at least 80 years old with acute or convalescent COVID-19.

This chain connects TRBV2 to TRBJ2-5; D is ambiguous. The ends were cut back, 6 bases at V and 1 base at J, with 6 bases in the middle. CDR1 SNHLY and CDR2 FYNNEI come from the germline V gene. The CDR3 totals 12 residues. This CDR3 reads CASSVPQETQYF. The DNA of the CDR3 is TGTGCCAGCAGCGTCCCCCAAGAGACCCAGTACTTC.

This chain connects TRBV28 to TRBJ1-5; unclear D gene. CDR1 and CDR2 from the germline V gene are MDHEN and SYDVKM. There are 12 residues in the CDR3. V was cut by 11 bases and J by 4 bases, with 12 bases left in between. CDR3 protein: CAAVRGNQPQHF. In nucleotides, the CDR3 is TGTGCCGCGGTGAGAGGGAATCAGCCCCAGCATTTT. The whole variable domain, remainder taken from reference TRBV28 and TRBJ1-5, is DVKVTQSSRYLVKRTGEKVFLECVQDMDHENMFWYRQDPGLGLRLIYFSYDVKMKEKGDIPEGYSVSREKKERFSLILESASTNQTSMYLCAAVRGNQPQHFGDGTRLSIL.

The gene calls are TRBV19 and TRBJ2-3; 10 bases are shared with TRBD2. J gave up 3 bases and V 7 bases, and 25 bases lay outside the gene matches. The CDR3 consists of 21 residues. Germline V CDR1 and CDR2: LNHDA, SQIVND (reference sequence). DNA of the CDR3: TGTGCCAGTACCCTCCCCCGGAAGCGGGAGGGCTTCGGCATTCGTACAGATACGCAGTATTTT. It encodes CASTLPRKREGFGIRTDTQYF.

This chain links TRBV6-4 with TRBJ2-1; 8 bases map to TRBD1. Germline V CDR1 and CDR2: MRHNA, SNTAGT. The CDR3 runs 17 residues. The junction had 9 bases not matched to a gene; V was cut back by 4 bases and J by 1 base. The DNA of the CDR3 is TGTGCCAGCAGTGGGATCGGACAGGGCGGGTCCTACAATGAGCAGTTCTTC. This sequence encodes CASSGIGQGGSYNEQFF.

The J gene is TRBJ1-6, the V gene TRBV20-1, with TRBD1 matching over 9 bases. With 6 bases clipped from V and 7 bases from J, the junction kept 10 bases outside the gene matches. This CDR3 has 15 amino acids. Germline assignment: CDR1 DFQATT and CDR2 SNEGSKA (reference sequence). The CDR3 nucleotides read TGCAGTGCGAGTACAGGGGGCGCGGGCAATTCACCCCTCCACTTT. Encoded protein: CSASTGGAGNSPLHF.

V is TRBV5-6 and J is TRBJ1-4, with 10 bases matching TRBD1. Germline CDR1 and CDR2: SGHDT and YYEEEE. With 4 bases clipped from V and 8 bases from J, the junction kept 8 bases outside the gene matches. The CDR3 totals 15 residues. DNA for the CDR3: TGTGCCAGCAGCACCGGGACAGGGGTTGGCGAAAAACTGTTTTTT. Protein product: CASSTGTGVGEKLFF.

The CDR3 DNA reads as TGCGCCAGCAAACTGGGAGGGGGAGAGCAGTACTTC. Its protein is CASKLGGGEQYF. V and J are TRBV5-1 and TRBJ2-7; maybe TRBD2 (7 bases). V was clipped by 6 bases and J by 7 bases, with 14 bases between them. Per the germline V gene, CDR1 is SGHRS and CDR2 is YFSETQ. This CDR3 comprises 12 residues.

The chain carries TRBV7-9 and TRBJ2-2; D perhaps matches TRBD2 (7 bases). The V and J ends lost 3 bases and 7 bases respectively, with 18 bases between them. The CDR3 runs to 16 residues. CDR1 SEHNR and CDR2 FQNEAQ come from the germline V gene (reference sequence). CDR3 sequence reads: CASSFGAGGHLGELFF. Written as DNA, the CDR3 is TGTGCCAGCAGCTTTGGGGCCGGGGGGCATCTCGGGGAGCTGTTTTTT. Based on the CDR3 plus reference TRBV7-9 and TRBJ2-2, the full variable domain is DTGVSQNPRHKITKRGQNVTFRCDPISEHNRLYWYRQTLGQGPEFLTYFQNEAQLEKSRLLSDRFSAERPKGSFSTLEIQRTEQGDSAMYLCASSFGAGGHLGELFFGEGSRLTVL.

This rearrangement joins TRBV3-1 (or the pseudogene TRBV3-2) to TRBJ1-2; 7 bases are a match to TRBD1. The junction had 8 bases not matched to a gene; V was cut back by 0 bases and J by 7 bases. Germline CDR1 is LGHDT and CDR2 is YNNKEL (reference sequence). The CDR3 totals 15 residues. The DNA of the CDR3 is TGTGCCAGCAGCCAAGAAGGGCAGGGGGGAAGTGGCTACACCTTC. Protein: CASSQEGQGGSGYTF.